This entry features one T cell receptor (beta chain) sequence. CDR1 is MGHRA, CDR2 YSYEKL, per germline. CDR3 size: 15 residues. Between the trimmed V and J ends, which lost 3 bases and 1 base, there was a span of 9 bases. Profiling relied on immunoSEQ multiplex PCR, and the TCRdb table lists in-frame clones only, not all of them. This table has fewer than 200,000 clones, around 80% appearing once. This sample was taken from a study of blood T cell repertoires in COVID-19. Looking at the study overall: Sample material is recorded as cDNA or gDNA derived from T cells, B-cell-depleted T cells, or PBMCs.

The sequencing sample was made of PBMCs or T cells enriched from blood (not recorded which). The receptor was isolated from a woman aged 45-65 years in a cohort exposed to, infected with or recovered from COVID-19 (not recorded which). The rearrangement links TRBV4-1 to TRBJ2-2; D gene unclear. The CDR3 DNA is TGCGCCAGCAGCCACCTTTCGGTGAACACCGGGGAGCTGTTTTTT. This codes for CASSHLSVNTGELFF.